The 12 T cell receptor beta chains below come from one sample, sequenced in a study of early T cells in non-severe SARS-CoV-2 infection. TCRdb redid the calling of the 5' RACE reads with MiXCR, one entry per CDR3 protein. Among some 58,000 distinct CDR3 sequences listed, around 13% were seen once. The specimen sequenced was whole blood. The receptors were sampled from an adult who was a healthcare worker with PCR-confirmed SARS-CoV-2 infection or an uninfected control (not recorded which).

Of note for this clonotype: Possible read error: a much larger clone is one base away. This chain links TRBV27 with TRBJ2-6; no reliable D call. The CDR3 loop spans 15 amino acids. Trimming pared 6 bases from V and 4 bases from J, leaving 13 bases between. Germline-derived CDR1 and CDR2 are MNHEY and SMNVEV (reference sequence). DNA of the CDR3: TGTGCCAGCAGATCCCCCATGCAGGGGGCCAACGTCCTGACTTTC. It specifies CASRSPMQGANVLTF.

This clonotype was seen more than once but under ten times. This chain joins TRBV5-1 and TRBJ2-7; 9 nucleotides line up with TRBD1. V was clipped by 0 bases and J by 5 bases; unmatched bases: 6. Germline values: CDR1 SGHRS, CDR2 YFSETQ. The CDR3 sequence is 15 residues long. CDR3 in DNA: TGCGCCAGCAGCTTGGAAGGGACAGGGCCCGACGAGCAGTACTTC. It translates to CASSLEGTGPDEQYF.

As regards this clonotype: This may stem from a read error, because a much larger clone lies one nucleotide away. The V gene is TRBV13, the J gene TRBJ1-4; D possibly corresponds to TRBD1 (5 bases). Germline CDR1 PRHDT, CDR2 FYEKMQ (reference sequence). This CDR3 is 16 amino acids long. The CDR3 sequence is CVSSQSEGTLDAKLFF. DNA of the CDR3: TGTGTCAGCAGCCAAAGCGAGGGGACCCTTGACGCAAAACTGTTTTTT.

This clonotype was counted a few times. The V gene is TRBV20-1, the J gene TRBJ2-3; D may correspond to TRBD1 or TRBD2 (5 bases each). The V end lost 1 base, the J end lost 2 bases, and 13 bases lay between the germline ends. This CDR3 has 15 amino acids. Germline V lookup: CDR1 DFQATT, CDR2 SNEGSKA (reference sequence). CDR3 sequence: CSARGGAATTDTQYF. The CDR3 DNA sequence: TGCAGTGCTAGAGGAGGGGCGGCGACCACAGATACGCAGTATTTT.

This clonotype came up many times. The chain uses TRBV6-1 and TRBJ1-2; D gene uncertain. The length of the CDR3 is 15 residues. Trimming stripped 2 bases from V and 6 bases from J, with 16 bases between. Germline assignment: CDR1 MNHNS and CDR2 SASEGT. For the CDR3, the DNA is TGTGCCAGCAGTGAATCCGCGGGGAAGGGCGATGGCTACACCTTC. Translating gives CASSESAGKGDGYTF.

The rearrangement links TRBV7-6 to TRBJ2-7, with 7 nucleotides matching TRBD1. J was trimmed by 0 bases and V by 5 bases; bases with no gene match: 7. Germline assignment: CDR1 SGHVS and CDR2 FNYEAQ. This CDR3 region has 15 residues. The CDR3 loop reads CASSPRQGDSYEQYF. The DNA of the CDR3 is TGTGCCAGCAGCCCCCGACAGGGAGACTCCTACGAGCAGTACTTC.

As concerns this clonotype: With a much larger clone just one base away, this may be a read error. CDR3 coding DNA: TGTGCCAGCAGTGGAGAGATGCAGGGAAGTTTC. Amino acid sequence: CASSGEMQGSF. The rearrangement joins TRBV6-1 to TRBJ2-7, with D perhaps matching TRBD1 (5 bases). Germline V gives CDR1 MNHNS, CDR2 SASEGT. CDR3 length: 11 residues.

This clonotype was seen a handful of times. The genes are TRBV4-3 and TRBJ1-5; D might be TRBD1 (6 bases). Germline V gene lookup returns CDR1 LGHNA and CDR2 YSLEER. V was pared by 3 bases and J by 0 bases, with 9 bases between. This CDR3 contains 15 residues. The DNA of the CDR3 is TGCGCCAGCAGCCAGGACAGATCTAGCAATCAGCCCCAGCATTTT. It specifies CASSQDRSSNQPQHF.

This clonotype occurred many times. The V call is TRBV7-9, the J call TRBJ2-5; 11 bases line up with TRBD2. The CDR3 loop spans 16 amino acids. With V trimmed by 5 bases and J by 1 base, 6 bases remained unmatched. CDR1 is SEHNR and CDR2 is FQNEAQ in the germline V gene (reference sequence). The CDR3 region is CASSRSSGGFQETQYF. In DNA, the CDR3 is TGTGCCAGCAGCCGATCTAGCGGGGGGTTCCAAGAGACCCAGTACTTC.

CDR3: CSARAGGIRTDTQYF. DNA for the CDR3: TGCAGTGCTAGAGCCGGGGGTATTCGCACAGATACGCAGTATTTT. The chain has TRBV20-1 and TRBJ2-3; D perhaps matches TRBD2 (6 bases). Germline V gives CDR1 DFQATT, CDR2 SNEGSKA (reference sequence). The length of the CDR3 is 15 residues. Trimming left V 1 base short and J 1 base short, with 12 bases between.

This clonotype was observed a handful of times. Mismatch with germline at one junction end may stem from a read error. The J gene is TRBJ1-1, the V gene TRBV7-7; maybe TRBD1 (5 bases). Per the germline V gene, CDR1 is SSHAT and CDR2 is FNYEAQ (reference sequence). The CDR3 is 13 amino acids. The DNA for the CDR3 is TGTGCTAGCAGCTTAGATCAGGGCGGGGAAGCTTTCTTT. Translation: CASSLDQGGEAFF.

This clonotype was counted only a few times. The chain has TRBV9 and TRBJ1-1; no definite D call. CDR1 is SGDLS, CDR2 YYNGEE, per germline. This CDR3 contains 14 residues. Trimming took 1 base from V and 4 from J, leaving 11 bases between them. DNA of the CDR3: TGTGCCAGCAGCGTAAAAACTAGGTTCACTGAAGCTTTCTTT. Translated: CASSVKTRFTEAFF.